This T cell receptor beta chain is drawn from a study of blood T cells in healthy people across ages. A word on this clonotype: Its specificity is unknown.

Findings and limits, study-wide: Considered underestimates were the diversity estimates obtained from one million T cells.

The CDR3 is 17 residues long. The ends were cut back, 2 bases at V and 0 bases at J, with 11 bases in the middle. Germline V gives CDR1 SGHVS, CDR2 FQNEAQ. The authors ran a second PCR of 7 to 11 cycles using a sample-barcoded 5' primer and a J-beta primer mix. At least 2.5 million CDR3-containing paired-end reads were obtained per sample. MiXCR, run by TCRdb on the 5' RACE reads, gives a single entry per CDR3 protein. The table shows some 730,000 distinct CDR3 sequences, with 22% occurring only once. This clonotype was sampled from an older man in good health. The material sequenced was blood. The chain employs TRBV7-8 and TRBJ2-6; the D is unclear. The CDR3 DNA reads TGTGCCAGCAGCTTATACGTTGGGCTCTCTGGGGCCAACGTCCTGACTTTC. Its translation is CASSLYVGLSGANVLTF. Full variable domain (remainder filled in from reference TRBV7-8 and TRBJ2-6): GAGVSQSPRYKVAKRGQDVALRCDPISGHVSLFWYQQALGQGPEFLTYFQNEAQLDKSGLPSDRFFAERPEGSVSTLKIQRTQQEDSAVYLCASSLYVGLSGANVLTFGAGSRLTVL.